These T cell receptor beta chains were read from a single sample in a study of blood T cell repertoires in COVID-19. The table came from immunoSEQ multiplex PCR; TCRdb's copy has only in-frame clones and leaves some out. The sample records about 190,000 clones, about 81% being singletons. Sequencing was done on a sample of peripheral blood. These receptors were taken from a woman over 75 with COVID-19, enrolled during active disease. Each CDR3 is given with its conserved first and last residue.

TRBV4-2	14	TRBJ2-5	CASSQDQGIAGQYF
TRBV5-1	18	TRBJ2-5	CASSPGRLVTLPQETQYF
TRBV5-4	14	TRBJ2-5	CASSKTGDQETQYF
TRBV19	15	TRBJ1-1	CASTSAGQLNTEAFF
TRBV5-8	14	TRBJ2-4	CASPPQGAKNIQYF
TRBV7-2	13	TRBJ2-1	CASSFVQINEQFF
TRBV28	15	TRBJ2-1	CASSLPGTVSNEQFF
TRBV13	16	TRBJ2-7	CASSYLQGGNMDEQYF
TRBV27	16	TRBJ2-7	CASSLSIGQGNYEQYF
TRBV6-5	14	TRBJ2-5	CASSSGTAAETQYF
TRBV19	12	TRBJ1-1	CASSPRDRDAFF
TRBV28	14	TRBJ1-2	CASRRGGAGLGYTF
TRBV4-3	14	TRBJ2-7	CASSLRTGVYEQYF
TRBV6-6	16	TRBJ2-1	CASSYSVAGGYNEQFF
TRBV6-2/TRBV6-3	12	TRBJ2-1	CASSYEGSEQFF
TRBV5-5	16	TRBJ2-7	CASSLPRTGSSYEQYF
TRBV5-1	14	TRBJ2-2	CASSLRGGTGELFF
TRBV5-1	16	TRBJ2-5	CASRRGTSGGGETQYF
TRBV3-1/TRBV3-2	18	TRBJ2-3	CASSQGSPLGGRTDTQYF
TRBV7-2	13	TRBJ1-2	CASSYRASYGYTF
TRBV5-4	16	TRBJ2-1	CASSLSSGRAYNEQFF
TRBV6-5	16	TRBJ2-1	CASSFRQGVSYNEQFF
TRBV11-2	12	TRBJ2-1	CASSFIFHEQFF
TRBV7-2	15	TRBJ2-1	CASSPLAGPYNEQFF
TRBV28	14	TRBJ2-1	CASRQGAPYNEQFF
TRBV9	17	TRBJ1-2	CASSQTGTGRPYDGYTF
TRBV28	13	TRBJ1-2	CASSPGGVGGYTF
TRBV2	16	TRBJ2-3	CASSDGRAVGTDTQYF
TRBV18	12	TRBJ2-7	CASSPGGDEQYF
TRBV7-2	15	TRBJ2-5	CASSRRGGDWETQYF
TRBV2	14	TRBJ2-5	CASSGRTGVETQYF
TRBV28	15	TRBJ1-5	CASSLGTGSNQPQHF
TRBV30	10	TRBJ1-1	CAWDRVEAFF
TRBV5-1	14	TRBJ1-6	CASSLGDRTSPLHF
TRBV7-8	20	TRBJ2-1	CASSRFKTGLLLLSYNEQFF
TRBV7-9	12	TRBJ2-2	CASSLLFGELFF
TRBV7-3	12	TRBJ2-3	CASSLNGDTQYF
TRBV10-3	15	TRBJ2-1	CAISASSSGSDEQFF
TRBV6-5	15	TRBJ1-2	CASSYATGGGYGYTF
TRBV6-5	16	TRBJ2-1	CASSYSVAGGYNEQFF
TRBV28	15	TRBJ2-5	CASSSWGGGKETQYF
TRBV5-4	15	TRBJ1-1	CASSLALTGVSGAFF
TRBV28	16	TRBJ1-3	CASSYPGQGFGNTIYF
TRBV5-1	12	TRBJ2-7	CASSADRYEQYF
TRBV9	15	TRBJ2-3	CASSVRDGRADTQYF
TRBV5-1	16	TRBJ2-2	CASSLEASGVPGELFF
TRBV5-6	15	TRBJ1-2	CASSHRQDGEYGYTF
TRBV29-1	12	TRBJ2-7	CSVEGEGVEQYF
TRBV11-3	18	TRBJ2-2	CASSLGTSGSLNTGELFF
TRBV5-5	13	TRBJ2-7	CASSLGRPYEQYF
TRBV27	15	TRBJ2-3	CASSFGARPTDTQYF
TRBV6-5	15	TRBJ2-5	CASSYLRGSGETQYF
TRBV27	14	TRBJ1-1	CASSHGTGLAEAFF
TRBV7-9	17	TRBJ2-1	CASSLGPGLSFYNEQFF
TRBV15	14	TRBJ2-1	CATTRDYSYNEQFF
TRBV9	15	TRBJ1-6	CASSVASSYNSPLHF
TRBV7-8	14	TRBJ1-1	CASSLEGDSTEAFF
TRBV2	15	TRBJ1-6	CASSMGQGMRSPLHF
TRBV28	15	TRBJ1-5	CASSLGGYSNQPQHF